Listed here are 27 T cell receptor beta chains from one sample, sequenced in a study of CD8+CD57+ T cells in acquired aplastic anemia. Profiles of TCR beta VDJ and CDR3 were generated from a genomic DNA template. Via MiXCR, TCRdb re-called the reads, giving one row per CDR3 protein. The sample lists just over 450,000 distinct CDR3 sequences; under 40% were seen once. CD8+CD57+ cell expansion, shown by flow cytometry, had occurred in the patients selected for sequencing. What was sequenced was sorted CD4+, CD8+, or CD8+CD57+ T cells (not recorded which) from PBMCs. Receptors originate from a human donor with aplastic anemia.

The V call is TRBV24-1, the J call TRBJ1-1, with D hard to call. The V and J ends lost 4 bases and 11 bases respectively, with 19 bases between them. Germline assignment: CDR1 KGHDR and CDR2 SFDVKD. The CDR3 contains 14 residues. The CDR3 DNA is TGTGCCACCAGTGAAGGGCACAAGAGTGGTGGGGCTTTCTTT. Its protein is CATSEGHKSGGAFF.

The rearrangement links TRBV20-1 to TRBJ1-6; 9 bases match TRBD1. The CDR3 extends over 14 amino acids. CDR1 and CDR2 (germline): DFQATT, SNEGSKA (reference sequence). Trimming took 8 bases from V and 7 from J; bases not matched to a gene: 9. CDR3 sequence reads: CSSRGQGGNSPLHF. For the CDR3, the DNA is TGCAGTTCCCGGGGACAGGGAGGAAATTCACCCCTCCACTTT.

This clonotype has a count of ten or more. CDR3 in amino acids: CATSKRGDEQYF. CDR3 nucleotide sequence: TGTGCCACCAGTAAGAGGGGGGACGAGCAGTACTTC. The chain couples TRBV24-1 to TRBJ2-7, with D possibly being TRBD1 or TRBD2 (6 bases each). The CDR3 is made up of 12 amino acids. Germline V gene sequence: CDR1 KGHDR, CDR2 SFDVKD. V lost 6 bases to trimming and J lost 5 bases, with 10 bases between them.

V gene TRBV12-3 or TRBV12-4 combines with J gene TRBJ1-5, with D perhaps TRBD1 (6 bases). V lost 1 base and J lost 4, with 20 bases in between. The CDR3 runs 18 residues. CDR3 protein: CASSLELGGAIRNQPQHF. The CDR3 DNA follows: TGTGCCAGCAGTTTAGAGTTGGGGGGGGCGATCAGGAATCAGCCCCAGCATTTT.

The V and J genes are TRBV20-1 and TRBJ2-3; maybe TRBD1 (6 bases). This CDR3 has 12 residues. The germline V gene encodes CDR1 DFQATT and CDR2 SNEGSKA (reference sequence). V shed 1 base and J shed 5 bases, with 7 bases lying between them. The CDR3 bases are TGCAGTGCTAGAGGCAGGGGAGATACGCAGTATTTT. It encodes CSARGRGDTQYF.

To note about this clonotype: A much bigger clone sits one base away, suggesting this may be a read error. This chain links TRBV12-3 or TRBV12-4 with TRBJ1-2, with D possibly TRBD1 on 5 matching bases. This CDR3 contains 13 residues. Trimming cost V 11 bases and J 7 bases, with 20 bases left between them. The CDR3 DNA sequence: TGTGCCGGCTCCCCTATACAGGAGGGTGGCTACACCTTC. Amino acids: CAGSPIQEGGYTF.

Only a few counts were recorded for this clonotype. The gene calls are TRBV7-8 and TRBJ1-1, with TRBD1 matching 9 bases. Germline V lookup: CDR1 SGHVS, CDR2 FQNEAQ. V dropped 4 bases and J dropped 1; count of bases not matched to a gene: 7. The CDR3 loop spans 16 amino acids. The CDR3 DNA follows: TGTGCCAGCAGCTACTCCGGGACAGGGAGGAACACTGAAGCTTTCTTT. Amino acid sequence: CASSYSGTGRNTEAFF. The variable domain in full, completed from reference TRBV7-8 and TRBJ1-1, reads GAGVSQSPRYKVAKRGQDVALRCDPISGHVSLFWYQQALGQGPEFLTYFQNEAQLDKSGLPSDRFFAERPEGSVSTLKIQRTQQEDSAVYLCASSYSGTGRNTEAFFGQGTRLTVV.

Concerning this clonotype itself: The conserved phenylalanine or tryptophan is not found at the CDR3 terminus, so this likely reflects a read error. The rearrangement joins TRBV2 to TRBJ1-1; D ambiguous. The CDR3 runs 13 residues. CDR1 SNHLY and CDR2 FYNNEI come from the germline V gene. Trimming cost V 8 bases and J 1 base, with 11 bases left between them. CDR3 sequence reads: CASQGRRNTEAFL. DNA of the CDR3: TGTGCCAGCCAAGGACGGAGGAACACTGAAGCTTTCCTT.

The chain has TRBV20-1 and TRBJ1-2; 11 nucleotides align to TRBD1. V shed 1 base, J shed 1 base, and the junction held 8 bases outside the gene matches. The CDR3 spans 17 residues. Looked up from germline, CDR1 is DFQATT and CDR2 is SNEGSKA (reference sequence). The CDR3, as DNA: TGCAGTGCTAGAGTGGCGGGGACAGGGGGTTTTAACTATGGCTACACCTTC. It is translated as CSARVAGTGGFNYGYTF.

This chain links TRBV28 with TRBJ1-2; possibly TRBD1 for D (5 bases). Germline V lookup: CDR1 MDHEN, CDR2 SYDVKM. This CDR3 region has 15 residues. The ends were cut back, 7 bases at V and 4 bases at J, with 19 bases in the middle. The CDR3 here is CASTSRSGVGYGYTF. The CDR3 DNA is TGTGCCAGCACTTCGCGGTCGGGGGTGGGCTATGGCTACACCTTC.

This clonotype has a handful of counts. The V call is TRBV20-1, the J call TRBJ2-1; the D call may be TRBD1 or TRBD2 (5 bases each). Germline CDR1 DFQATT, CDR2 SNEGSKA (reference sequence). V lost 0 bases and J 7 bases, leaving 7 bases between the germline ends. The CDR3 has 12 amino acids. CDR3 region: CSARDGGNEQFF. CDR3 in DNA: TGCAGTGCTAGAGATGGGGGAAATGAGCAGTTCTTC.

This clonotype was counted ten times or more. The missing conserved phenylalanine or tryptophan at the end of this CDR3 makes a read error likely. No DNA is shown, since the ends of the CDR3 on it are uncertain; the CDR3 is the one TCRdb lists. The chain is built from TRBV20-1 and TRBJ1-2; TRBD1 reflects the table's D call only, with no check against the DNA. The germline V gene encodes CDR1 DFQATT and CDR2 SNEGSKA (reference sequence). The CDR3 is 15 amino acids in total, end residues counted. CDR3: CSARDDRGGEVALLA.

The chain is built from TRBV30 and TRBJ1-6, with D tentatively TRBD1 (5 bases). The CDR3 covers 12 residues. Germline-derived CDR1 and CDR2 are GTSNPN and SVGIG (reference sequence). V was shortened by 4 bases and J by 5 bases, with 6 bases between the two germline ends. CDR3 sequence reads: CAWTRDNSPLHF. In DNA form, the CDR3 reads TGTGCCTGGACCAGGGATAATTCACCCCTCCACTTT.

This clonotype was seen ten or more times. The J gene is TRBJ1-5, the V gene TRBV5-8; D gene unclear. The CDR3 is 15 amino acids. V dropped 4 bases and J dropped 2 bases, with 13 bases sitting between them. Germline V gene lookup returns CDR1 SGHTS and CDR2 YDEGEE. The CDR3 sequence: CASSHSGVGNQPQHF. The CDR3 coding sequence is TGTGCCAGCAGCCATAGCGGGGTGGGCAATCAGCCCCAGCATTTT.

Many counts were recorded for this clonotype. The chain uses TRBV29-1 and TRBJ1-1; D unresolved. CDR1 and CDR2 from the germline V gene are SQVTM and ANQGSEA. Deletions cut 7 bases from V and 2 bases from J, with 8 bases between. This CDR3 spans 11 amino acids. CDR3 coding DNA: TGCAGCGGTGAGGGAAACACTGAAGCTTTCTTT. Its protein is CSGEGNTEAFF. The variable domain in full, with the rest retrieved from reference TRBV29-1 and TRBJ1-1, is SAVISQKPSRDICQRGTSLTIQCQVDSQVTMMFWYRQQPGQSLTLIATANQGSEATYESGFVIDKFPISRPNLTFSTLTVSNMSPEDSSIYLCSGEGNTEAFFGQGTRLTVV.

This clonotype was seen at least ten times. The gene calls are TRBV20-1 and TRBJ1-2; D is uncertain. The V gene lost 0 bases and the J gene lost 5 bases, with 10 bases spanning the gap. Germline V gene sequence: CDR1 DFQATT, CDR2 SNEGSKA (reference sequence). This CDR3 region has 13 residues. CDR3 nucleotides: TGCAGTGCTAGAGATCTCTGGGGATATGGCTACACCTTC. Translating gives CSARDLWGYGYTF.

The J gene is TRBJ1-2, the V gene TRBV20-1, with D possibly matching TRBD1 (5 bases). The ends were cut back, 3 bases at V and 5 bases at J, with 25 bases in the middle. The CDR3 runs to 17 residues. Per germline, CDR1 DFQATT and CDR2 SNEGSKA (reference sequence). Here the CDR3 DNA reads TGCAGTGCTAGCTGGGTCGAGACAGCAAAATACAGATATGGCTACACCTTC. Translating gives CSASWVETAKYRYGYTF.

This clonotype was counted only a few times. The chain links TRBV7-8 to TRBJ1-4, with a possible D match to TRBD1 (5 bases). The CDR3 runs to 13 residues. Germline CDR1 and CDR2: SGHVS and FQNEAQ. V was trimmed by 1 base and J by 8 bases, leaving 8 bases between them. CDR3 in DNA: TGTGCCAGCAGCTTAGGGGCAGGGGAAAAACTGTTTTTT. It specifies CASSLGAGEKLFF.

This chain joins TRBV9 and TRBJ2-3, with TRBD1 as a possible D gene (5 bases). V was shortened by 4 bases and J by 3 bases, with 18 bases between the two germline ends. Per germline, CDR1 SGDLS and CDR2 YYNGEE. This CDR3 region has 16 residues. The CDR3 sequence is CASSPRLQGRTDTQYF. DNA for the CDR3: TGTGCCAGCAGCCCAAGACTGCAGGGTAGGACAGATACGCAGTATTTT. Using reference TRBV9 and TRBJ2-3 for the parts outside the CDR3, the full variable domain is DSGVTQTPKHLITATGQRVTLRCSPRSGDLSVYWYQQSLDQGLQFLIQYYNGEERAKGNILERFSAQQFPDLHSELNLSSLELGDSALYFCASSPRLQGRTDTQYFGPGTRLTVL.

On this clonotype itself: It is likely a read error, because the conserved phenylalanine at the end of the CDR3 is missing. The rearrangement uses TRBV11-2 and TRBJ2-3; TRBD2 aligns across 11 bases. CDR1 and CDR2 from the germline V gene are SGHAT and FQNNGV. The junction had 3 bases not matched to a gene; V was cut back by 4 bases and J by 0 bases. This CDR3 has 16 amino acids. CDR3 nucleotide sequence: TGTGCCAGCAGCTCCGGGACTAGCGGTAGCACAGATACGCAGTATTCT. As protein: CASSSGTSGSTDTQYS.

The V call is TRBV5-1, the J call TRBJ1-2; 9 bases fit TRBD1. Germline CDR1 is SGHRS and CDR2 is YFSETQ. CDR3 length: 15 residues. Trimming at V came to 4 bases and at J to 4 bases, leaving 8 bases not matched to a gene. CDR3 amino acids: CASSQDRGIRYGYTF. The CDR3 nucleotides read TGCGCCAGCAGCCAGGACAGGGGAATACGCTATGGCTACACCTTC.

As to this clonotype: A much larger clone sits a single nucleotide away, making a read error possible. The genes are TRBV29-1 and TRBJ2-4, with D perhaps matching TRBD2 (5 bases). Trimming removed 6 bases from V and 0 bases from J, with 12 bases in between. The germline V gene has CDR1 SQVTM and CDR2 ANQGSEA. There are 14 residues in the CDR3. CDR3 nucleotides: TGCAGCGTCGAACGGGGTTTAGCCAAAAACATTCAGTACTTC. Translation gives CSVERGLAKNIQYF.

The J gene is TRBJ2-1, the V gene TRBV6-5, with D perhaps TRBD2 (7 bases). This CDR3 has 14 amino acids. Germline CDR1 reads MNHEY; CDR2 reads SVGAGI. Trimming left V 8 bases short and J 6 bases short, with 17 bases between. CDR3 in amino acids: CASCSRGAFNEQFF. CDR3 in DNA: TGTGCCAGCTGTTCTCGGGGGGCGTTCAATGAGCAGTTCTTC.

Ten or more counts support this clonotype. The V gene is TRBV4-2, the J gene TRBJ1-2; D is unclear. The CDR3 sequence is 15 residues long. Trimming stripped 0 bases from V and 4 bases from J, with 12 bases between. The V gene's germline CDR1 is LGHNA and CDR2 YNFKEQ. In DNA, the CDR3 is TGTGCCAGCAGCCAAGAATCCTCCGGGCGCTATGGCTACACCTTC. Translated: CASSQESSGRYGYTF.

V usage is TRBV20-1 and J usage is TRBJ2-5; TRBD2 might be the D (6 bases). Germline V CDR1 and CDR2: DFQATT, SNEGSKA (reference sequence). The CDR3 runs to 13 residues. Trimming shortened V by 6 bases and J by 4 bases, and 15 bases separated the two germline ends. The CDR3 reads CSAQRVKTETQYF. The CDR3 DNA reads TGCAGTGCCCAGCGGGTGAAAACAGAGACCCAGTACTTC.

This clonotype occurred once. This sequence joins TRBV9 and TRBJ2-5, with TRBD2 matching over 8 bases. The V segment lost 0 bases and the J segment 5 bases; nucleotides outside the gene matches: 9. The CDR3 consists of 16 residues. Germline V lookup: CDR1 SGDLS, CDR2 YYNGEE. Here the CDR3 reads CASSVVGLAGGETQYF. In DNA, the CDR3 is TGTGCCAGCAGCGTAGTAGGGCTAGCGGGCGGGGAGACCCAGTACTTC.

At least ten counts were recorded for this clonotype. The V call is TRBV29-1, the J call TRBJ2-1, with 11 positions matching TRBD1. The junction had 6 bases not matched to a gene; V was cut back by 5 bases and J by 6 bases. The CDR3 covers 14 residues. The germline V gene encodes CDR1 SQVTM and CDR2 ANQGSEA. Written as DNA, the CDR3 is TGCAGCGTTAGGGCCGGGACAGGGGGCAATGAGCAGTTCTTC. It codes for CSVRAGTGGNEQFF.